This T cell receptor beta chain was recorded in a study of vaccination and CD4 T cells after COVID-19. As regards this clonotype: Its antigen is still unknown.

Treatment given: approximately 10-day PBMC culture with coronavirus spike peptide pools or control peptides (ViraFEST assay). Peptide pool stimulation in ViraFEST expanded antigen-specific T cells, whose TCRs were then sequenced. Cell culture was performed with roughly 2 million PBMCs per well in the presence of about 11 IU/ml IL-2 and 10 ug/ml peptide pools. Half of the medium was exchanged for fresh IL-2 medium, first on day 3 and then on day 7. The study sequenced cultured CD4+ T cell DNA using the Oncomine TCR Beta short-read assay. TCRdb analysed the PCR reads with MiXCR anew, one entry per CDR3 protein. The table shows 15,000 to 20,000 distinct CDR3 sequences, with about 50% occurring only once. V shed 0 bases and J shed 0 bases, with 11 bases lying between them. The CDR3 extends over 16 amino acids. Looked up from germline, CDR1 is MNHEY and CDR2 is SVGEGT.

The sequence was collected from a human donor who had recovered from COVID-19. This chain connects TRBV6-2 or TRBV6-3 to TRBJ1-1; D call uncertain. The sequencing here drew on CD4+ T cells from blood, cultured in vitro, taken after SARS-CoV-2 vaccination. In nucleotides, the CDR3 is TGTGCCAGCAGTTACTCCCCGCCCGTCATGAACACTGAAGCTTTCTTT. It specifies CASSYSPPVMNTEAFF.